This T cell receptor (beta chain) was identified in a study of cytomegalovirus exposure and HLA in healthy donors. Whole-study findings and limits: Donors were assumed by presence/absence analyses to have roughly uniform sequencing depth. It has been reported that TCR beta sequences accurately predicted the HLA-A and HLA-B alleles of most subjects.

The primer mix had 60 Vbeta and 13 Jbeta primers. Here immunoSEQ multiplex PCR was the method, and the copy in TCRdb shows in-frame clones only, minus some. The data hold 150,000 or so clones, with 70% to 80% observed a single time. Worth noting for this clone: Antigen: not known.

This CDR3 contains 18 residues. V dropped 0 bases and J dropped 0 bases, with 17 bases sitting between them. Germline CDR1 is SGDLS and CDR2 is YYNGEE. The sample comprised PBMCs. The receptor was isolated from a man aged 25-45 years in good health and CMV-seropositive. The gene calls are TRBV9 and TRBJ2-3; D may be TRBD1 (6 bases). Here the CDR3 reads CASSVESGDTISTDTQYF. As DNA, the CDR3 is TGTGCCAGCAGCGTAGAATCTGGGGACACTATAAGCACAGATACGCAGTATTTT. Complete variable domain (other parts from reference TRBV9 and TRBJ2-3): DSGVTQTPKHLITATGQRVTLRCSPRSGDLSVYWYQQSLDQGLQFLIQYYNGEERAKGNILERFSAQQFPDLHSELNLSSLELGDSALYFCASSVESGDTISTDTQYFGPGTRLTVL.